The 30 T cell receptor beta chains given below trace back to one sample, sequenced in a study of blood T cell repertoires in COVID-19. The assay was immunoSEQ multiplex PCR, and TCRdb's table has in-frame clones only and misses some. The table has about 360,000 clones, around 90% seen once. The sequenced sample was PBMCs or T cells enriched from blood (not recorded which). These receptors were obtained from a woman in her 40s with acute COVID-19.

The V and J genes are TRBV7-8 and TRBJ2-3; 8 bases line up with TRBD1. V was pared by 0 bases and J by 2 bases, with 7 bases of the junction left unmatched. The CDR3 length is 17 residues. The germline V gene has CDR1 SGHVS and CDR2 FQNEAQ. CDR3 loop: CASSLARTGRTTDTQYF. The CDR3 DNA reads as TGTGCCAGCAGCTTAGCTCGGACAGGGAGAACCACAGATACGCAGTATTTT.

Only a few counts were recorded for this clone. This rearrangement joins TRBV7-9 to TRBJ2-7, with D perhaps matching TRBD1 (5 bases). There are 15 residues in the CDR3. V was shortened by 3 bases and J by 3 bases, with 15 bases between the two germline ends. Germline CDR1 reads SEHNR; CDR2 reads FQNEAQ (reference sequence). CDR3 DNA sequence: TGTGCCAGCAGCTTGTCCGAAGGGGCCCTCTACGAGCAGTACTTC. This sequence encodes CASSLSEGALYEQYF.

The chain combines TRBV7-8 with TRBJ2-1, with D perhaps TRBD1 (5 bases). V dropped 2 bases and J dropped 6 bases, with 11 bases sitting between them. Germline V gene lookup returns CDR1 SGHVS and CDR2 FQNEAQ. This CDR3 contains 14 residues. Here the CDR3 DNA reads TGTGCCAGCAGCTTACGACCAGGGCGCAATGAGCAGTTCTTC. It codes for CASSLRPGRNEQFF. Full variable domain (outside the CDR3, taken from reference TRBV7-8 and TRBJ2-1): GAGVSQSPRYKVAKRGQDVALRCDPISGHVSLFWYQQALGQGPEFLTYFQNEAQLDKSGLPSDRFFAERPEGSVSTLKIQRTQQEDSAVYLCASSLRPGRNEQFFGPGTRLTVL.

The genes are TRBV2 and TRBJ1-5; no firm D call. The CDR3 runs 14 residues. V was clipped by 3 bases and J by 2 bases, with 8 bases between them. Germline-derived CDR1 and CDR2 are SNHLY and FYNNEI. The CDR3 DNA is TGTGCCAGCAGTGAGCGGGGAGGCAATCAGCCCCAGCATTTT. Amino acid sequence: CASSERGGNQPQHF.

The chain carries TRBV5-6 and TRBJ2-3; no firm D call. Trimming took 1 base from V and 1 from J, leaving 7 bases between them. Germline CDR1 is SGHDT and CDR2 is YYEEEE. The CDR3 spans 14 residues. CDR3 in amino acids: CASSLLQGTDTQYF. The CDR3 bases are TGTGCCAGCAGCTTGTTGCAGGGCACAGATACGCAGTATTTT.

V gene TRBV9 combines with J gene TRBJ2-1; 10 nucleotides line up with TRBD2. Germline V gene sequence: CDR1 SGDLS, CDR2 YYNGEE. The CDR3 loop spans 19 amino acids. The V segment lost 0 bases and the J segment 7 bases; nucleotides outside the gene matches: 16. CDR3 amino acids: CASSVVTLEVAGGLNEQFF. CDR3 bases: TGTGCCAGCAGCGTAGTAACCCTGGAGGTAGCGGGGGGCTTAAATGAGCAGTTCTTC.

The chain joins TRBV19 to TRBJ1-5; D uncertain. The CDR3 contains 15 residues. V was clipped by 6 bases and J by 2 bases, with 14 bases between them. Germline V gives CDR1 LNHDA, CDR2 SQIVND (reference sequence). CDR3 amino acids: CASRTREIGNQPQHF. In DNA, the CDR3 is TGTGCCAGTAGGACTAGGGAGATCGGCAATCAGCCCCAGCATTTT.

The V call is TRBV11-2, the J call TRBJ2-5; 9 positions agree with TRBD2. CDR1 and CDR2 from the germline V gene are SGHAT and FQNNGV. This CDR3 region has 14 residues. The J segment lost 2 bases and the V segment lost 5 bases, leaving 3 bases of the junction unmatched. In nucleotides, the CDR3 is TGTGCCAGCAGCCGACTAGCGGTGCAAGAGACCCAGTACTTC. As protein: CASSRLAVQETQYF.

The chain uses TRBV5-4 and TRBJ1-1; no clear D gene. The germline V gene encodes CDR1 SGHNT and CDR2 YYREEE (reference sequence). V was trimmed by 0 bases and J by 1 base, leaving 4 bases between them. The length of the CDR3 is 13 residues. This CDR3 reads CASSLGGNTEAFF. The CDR3, as DNA: TGTGCCAGCAGCTTGGGAGGGAACACTGAAGCTTTCTTT.

V usage is TRBV9 and J usage is TRBJ2-1; 8 bases fit TRBD2. The trim removed 4 bases at V and 7 bases at J, leaving 13 bases unmatched. This CDR3 has 16 residues. Germline V gene sequence: CDR1 SGDLS, CDR2 YYNGEE. CDR3 sequence reads: CASSRGSGGIGNEQFF. DNA for the CDR3: TGTGCCAGCAGCAGGGGGAGCGGGGGTATTGGGAATGAGCAGTTCTTC.

This sequence joins TRBV19 and TRBJ2-5; maybe TRBD1 (7 bases). The V gene's germline CDR1 is LNHDA and CDR2 SQIVND (reference sequence). V was shortened by 9 bases and J by 5 bases, with 25 bases between the two germline ends. The CDR3 runs 16 residues. CDR3 residues: CASAPSLGPGGETQYF. The CDR3 DNA follows: TGTGCCAGCGCCCCCTCCCTGGGGCCAGGGGGGGAGACCCAGTACTTC.

The chain carries TRBV1 and TRBJ2-5; the listed D gene, TRBD2, was not tested against the DNA. TRBV1 is designated a pseudogene. The CDR3 consists of 15 residues. The DNA of the CDR3 is TGCACCAGCAGCCACAGGACTATCCTAGTCAGGGCCCAGTACTTC. It codes for CTSSHRTILVRAQYF.

The genes are TRBV9 and TRBJ2-1, with D uncertain. The length of the CDR3 is 17 residues. The V gene lost 4 bases and the J gene lost 1 base, with 18 bases spanning the gap. Per the germline V gene, CDR1 is SGDLS and CDR2 is YYNGEE. CDR3 residues: CASSPTITTRSYNEQFF. The CDR3 region has the DNA TGTGCCAGCAGCCCGACCATCACGACCAGGTCCTACAATGAGCAGTTCTTC. Full variable domain (remainder filled in from reference TRBV9 and TRBJ2-1): DSGVTQTPKHLITATGQRVTLRCSPRSGDLSVYWYQQSLDQGLQFLIQYYNGEERAKGNILERFSAQQFPDLHSELNLSSLELGDSALYFCASSPTITTRSYNEQFFGPGTRLTVL.

The gene calls are TRBV5-4 and TRBJ1-2; 10 bases align to TRBD1. J lost 3 bases, V lost 5 bases, and 10 bases had no gene match. Germline CDR1 and CDR2: SGHNT and YYREEE (reference sequence). This CDR3 is 16 amino acids long. DNA for the CDR3: TGTGCCAGCAGGTCGTGGGGACAGGGGTTTGACTATGGCTACACCTTC. The encoded protein is CASRSWGQGFDYGYTF.

The J gene is TRBJ2-7, the V gene TRBV4-2; 7 nucleotides match TRBD1. Germline V gene data show CDR1 as LGHNA and CDR2 as YNFKEQ. The CDR3 length is 15 residues. The trim removed 4 bases at V and 3 bases at J, leaving 9 bases unmatched. The CDR3 reads CASSLRQGADYEQYF. In nucleotides, the CDR3 is TGTGCCAGCAGCCTTAGACAGGGTGCTGACTACGAGCAGTACTTC.

This sequence joins TRBV30 and TRBJ2-1; D possibly corresponds to TRBD1 (5 bases). Trimming pared 4 bases from V and 4 bases from J, leaving 11 bases between. Germline CDR1 is GTSNPN and CDR2 is SVGIG (reference sequence). The CDR3 spans 13 residues. In DNA, the CDR3 is TGTGCCTGGACCCTAGACAGATACAATGAGCAGTTCTTC. Translated, it gives CAWTLDRYNEQFF.

The chain employs TRBV19 and TRBJ1-5; D unresolved. Trimming cost V 2 bases and J 6 bases, with 14 bases left between them. This CDR3 region has 15 residues. CDR1 LNHDA and CDR2 SQIVND come from the germline V gene (reference sequence). CDR3 sequence (DNA): TGTGCCAGTAGTATAATCAGCGGCGGCTTTCAGCCCCAGCATTTT. Translation gives CASSIISGGFQPQHF. Full variable domain (missing parts from reference TRBV19 and TRBJ1-5): DGGITQSPKYLFRKEGQNVTLSCEQNLNHDAMYWYRQDPGQGLRLIYYSQIVNDFQKGDIAEGYSVSREKKESFPLTVTSAQKNPTAFYLCASSIISGGFQPQHFGDGTRLSIL.

The rearrangement links TRBV13 to TRBJ2-3, with 8 nucleotides matching TRBD2. The V segment lost 2 bases and the J segment 4 bases; nucleotides outside the gene matches: 11. Germline CDR1 reads PRHDT; CDR2 reads FYEKMQ (reference sequence). This CDR3 comprises 17 residues. The CDR3, as DNA: TGTGCCAGCAGCTTACCCCCAGCGGGGGCGGGCGCAGATACGCAGTATTTT. Translating it yields CASSLPPAGAGADTQYF.

A single count supports this clone. Here the CDR3 reads CASNLLRGSTEAFF. CDR3 DNA: TGTGCCAGCAACCTCCTTAGGGGAAGTACTGAAGCTTTCTTT. The genes are TRBV2 and TRBJ1-1; D may be TRBD1 (5 bases). The germline CDR1 and CDR2 sequences are SNHLY and FYNNEI. The CDR3 is made up of 14 amino acids. The V end was cut by 7 bases, the J end by 5 bases, with 17 bases between.

The chain has TRBV20-1 and TRBJ2-4; no clear D. Trimming removed 3 bases at V and 1 base at J, with 7 bases between. Germline V lookup: CDR1 DFQATT, CDR2 SNEGSKA (reference sequence). The CDR3 consists of 13 residues. Written as DNA, the CDR3 is TGCAGTGCTAGTATCGGGGCCAAAAACATTCAGTACTTC. The encoded protein is CSASIGAKNIQYF.

The gene calls are TRBV27 and TRBJ2-7; D perhaps matches TRBD1 (6 bases). Trimming stripped 2 bases from V and 4 bases from J, with 12 bases between. CDR1 and CDR2 from the germline V gene are MNHEY and SMNVEV (reference sequence). The CDR3 is made up of 14 amino acids. The CDR3 loop is CASSLTGFRYEQYF. CDR3 coding DNA: TGTGCCAGCAGTTTAACAGGGTTTCGGTACGAGCAGTACTTC.

The gene calls are TRBV5-1 and TRBJ2-7, with a tentative D call TRBD2 (6 bases). Germline CDR1 and CDR2: SGHRS and YFSETQ. This CDR3 has 12 amino acids. The V end lost 6 bases, the J end lost 4 bases, and 11 bases lay between the germline ends. The CDR3 region is CASKGDFYEQYF. DNA of the CDR3: TGCGCCAGCAAAGGGGACTTTTACGAGCAGTACTTC. Looking up the rest from reference TRBV5-1 and TRBJ2-7 gives the full variable domain: KAGVTQTPRYLIKTRGQQVTLSCSPISGHRSVSWYQQTPGQGLQFLFEYFSETQRNKGNFPGRFSGRQFSNSRSEMNVSTLELGDSALYLCASKGDFYEQYFGPGTRLTVT.

The gene calls are TRBV12-3 or TRBV12-4 and TRBJ1-5, with TRBD1 as a possible D gene (6 bases). Trimming took off 8 bases at V and 2 bases at J, with 10 bases between the two ends. The CDR3 runs 13 residues. The CDR3 DNA follows: TGTGCCAGCCAGGGGTCTGGCAATCAGCCCCAGCATTTT. Its protein is CASQGSGNQPQHF.

This clone occurred a few times. This chain links TRBV5-1 with TRBJ1-1, with D tentatively TRBD1 (6 bases). The CDR3 spans 14 residues. V shed 4 bases and J shed 0 bases, with 10 bases lying between them. The germline V gene has CDR1 SGHRS and CDR2 YFSETQ. Written as DNA, the CDR3 is TGCGCCAGCAGCCCCGGGACATTGAACACTGAAGCTTTCTTT. Translated: CASSPGTLNTEAFF.

The V and J genes are TRBV2 and TRBJ2-2; TRBD2 matches at 7 bases. The CDR3 is 16 amino acids. V shed 2 bases and J 5 bases; nucleotides not matched to a gene: 8. Germline V CDR1 and CDR2: SNHLY, FYNNEI. The CDR3 loop is CASSELAVSHTGELFF. In DNA form, the CDR3 reads TGTGCCAGCAGTGAACTAGCGGTATCGCATACCGGGGAGCTGTTTTTT. Using reference TRBV2 and TRBJ2-2 for the parts outside the CDR3, the full variable domain is EPEVTQTPSHQVTQMGQEVILRCVPISNHLYFYWYRQILGQKVEFLVSFYNNEISEKSEIFDDQFSVERPDGSNFTLKIRSTKLEDSAMYFCASSELAVSHTGELFFGEGSRLTVL.

The J gene is TRBJ1-5, the V gene TRBV19; D might be TRBD1 (6 bases). The V and J ends lost 4 bases and 1 base respectively, with 11 bases between them. The CDR3 has 15 amino acids. CDR1 and CDR2 from the germline V gene are LNHDA and SQIVND (reference sequence). The CDR3 is CASSTLQGSNQPQHF. For the CDR3, the DNA is TGTGCCAGTAGTACCCTACAGGGAAGCAATCAGCCCCAGCATTTT.

The chain carries TRBV7-9 and TRBJ1-6, with 10 bases aligning to TRBD1. The CDR3 totals 16 residues. The J segment lost 9 bases and the V segment lost 5 bases, leaving 10 bases of the junction unmatched. Looked up from germline, CDR1 is SEHNR and CDR2 is FQNEAQ (reference sequence). The CDR3 DNA reads TGTGCCAGCAGCCCCGGCCCCGGGACAGGGGCTTCACCCCTCCACTTT. Residues: CASSPGPGTGASPLHF.

CDR3 sequence reads: CASSPGQDTEAFF. Here the CDR3 DNA reads TGTGCCAGCAGCCCAGGACAGGACACTGAAGCTTTCTTT. The chain joins TRBV13 to TRBJ1-1; 7 nucleotides align to TRBD1. With V trimmed by 5 bases and J by 3 bases, 3 bases remained unmatched. Looked up from germline, CDR1 is PRHDT and CDR2 is FYEKMQ (reference sequence). The CDR3 consists of 13 residues. The complete variable domain, with remaining parts taken from reference TRBV13 and TRBJ1-1, reads AAGVIQSPRHLIKEKRETATLKCYPIPRHDTVYWYQQGPGQDPQFLISFYEKMQSDKGSIPDRFSAQQFSDYHSELNMSSLELGDSALYFCASSPGQDTEAFFGQGTRLTVV.

This chain's CDR3 is CASSIPGYSNQPQHF. DNA for the CDR3: TGTGCCAGTAGTATACCCGGTTATAGCAATCAGCCCCAGCATTTT. J is TRBJ1-5 and V is TRBV19; no firm D call. V was shortened by 2 bases and J by 0 bases, with 8 bases between the two germline ends. The germline V gene has CDR1 LNHDA and CDR2 SQIVND (reference sequence). This CDR3 is built from 15 residues.

The rearrangement joins TRBV27 to TRBJ1-5; D perhaps matches TRBD1 (5 bases). The length of the CDR3 is 14 residues. Germline V gene sequence: CDR1 MNHEY, CDR2 SMNVEV (reference sequence). Trimming stripped 2 bases from V and 6 bases from J, with 11 bases between. CDR3 DNA sequence: TGTGCCAGCAGTTTAGAGCAGGGTGTTCAGCCCCAGCATTTT. Translating gives CASSLEQGVQPQHF.